These 10 T cell receptor beta chains originate from one sample sequenced in a study of CD8+CD57+ T cells in acquired aplastic anemia. Selection for sequencing was limited to patients who had shown CD8+CD57+ cell expansion by flow cytometry. Genomic DNA acted as the template from which TCR beta VDJ combination and CDR3 sequence profiling were carried out. TCRdb re-called the reads through MiXCR, storing one row per CDR3 protein. The sample includes 180,000 or so distinct CDR3 sequences, less than 60% of them seen just once. The sequencing sample was made of sorted CD4+, CD8+, or CD8+CD57+ T cells (not recorded which) from PBMCs. The source of these receptors is a human donor with aplastic anemia.

This chain links TRBV12-3 or TRBV12-4 with TRBJ1-1; D not certain. CDR3 length equals 14 residues. Deletions cut 3 bases from V and 4 bases from J, with 12 bases between. CDR3: CASSFRPKGTEAFF. CDR3 sequence (DNA): TGTGCCAGCAGTTTTAGGCCGAAGGGCACTGAAGCTTTCTTT.

CDR3 DNA: TGTGCCACCGGGCCAAGGGCTCGGGACAGTGAGCAGTTCTTC. It translates to CATGPRARDSEQFF. The V call is TRBV24-1, the J call TRBJ2-1, with 7 bases matching TRBD1. The germline V gene encodes CDR1 KGHDR and CDR2 SFDVKD. Trimming took 9 bases from V and 9 from J; bases not matched to a gene: 13. CDR3 size: 14 residues.

The chain joins TRBV10-3 to TRBJ2-3, with 12 bases fitting TRBD2. Germline V lookup: CDR1 ENHRY, CDR2 SYGVKD. With V trimmed by 3 bases and J by 2 bases, 6 bases remained unmatched. The CDR3 runs 17 residues. CDR3 DNA: TGTGCCATCAGTGATCAGACTAGCGGGGGCTTCACAGATACGCAGTATTTT. It is translated as CAISDQTSGGFTDTQYF.

This chain's CDR3 is CASSHKGTSGSVGSGTDTQYF. The CDR3 bases are TGTGCCAGCAGCCATAAAGGGACTAGCGGGAGTGTAGGGTCTGGCACAGATACGCAGTATTTT. The rearrangement joins TRBV14 to TRBJ2-3, with 14 bases fitting TRBD2. Germline V gene sequence: CDR1 SGHDN, CDR2 FVKESK. The CDR3 covers 21 residues. V gave up 3 bases and J gave up 1 base; unmatched junction bases: 15.

Concerning this clonotype itself: This may come from a read error, since a much larger clone is one base off. The chain has TRBV6-1 and TRBJ2-7; D gene unclear. Trimming left V 0 bases short and J 4 bases short, with 10 bases between. Germline values: CDR1 MNHNS, CDR2 SASEGT. This CDR3 region has 14 residues. CDR3 nucleotide sequence: TGTGCCAGCAGTGAAGCGACGAGAAGGTACGAGCAGTACTTC. Translated, it gives CASSEATRRYEQYF.

This clonotype was picked up many times. V usage is TRBV24-1 and J usage is TRBJ2-2; 9 bases are shared with TRBD1. The ends lost 7 bases at V and 5 bases at J; junction bases unmatched: 1. CDR1 and CDR2 from the germline V gene are KGHDR and SFDVKD. The CDR3 runs 13 residues. CDR3 bases: TGTGCCACCAGGGACAGGGGAACCGGGGAGCTGTTTTTT. Protein product: CATRDRGTGELFF.

V is TRBV20-1 and J is TRBJ2-5; 11 positions agree with TRBD2. Germline assignment: CDR1 DFQATT and CDR2 SNEGSKA (reference sequence). J lost 1 base, V lost 6 bases, and 7 bases had no gene match. The CDR3 is 15 amino acids. Here the CDR3 DNA reads TGCAGTGCAAGAACTAGCGGGGGATTCCAAGAGACCCAGTACTTC. This encodes CSARTSGGFQETQYF.

This clonotype showed up just a few times. The chain uses TRBV19 and TRBJ2-7, with D perhaps TRBD2 (5 bases). The germline V gene encodes CDR1 LNHDA and CDR2 SQIVND (reference sequence). The CDR3 is 14 amino acids. Trimming left V 6 bases short and J 1 base short, with 13 bases between. The CDR3 loop reads CASSHYRGSYEQYF. The CDR3 DNA reads as TGTGCCAGTAGCCATTATCGGGGTTCCTACGAGCAGTACTTC. The entire variable domain, with the rest obtained from reference TRBV19 and TRBJ2-7, is as follows: DGGITQSPKYLFRKEGQNVTLSCEQNLNHDAMYWYRQDPGQGLRLIYYSQIVNDFQKGDIAEGYSVSREKKESFPLTVTSAQKNPTAFYLCASSHYRGSYEQYFGPGTRLTVT.

This clonotype was counted ten times or more. This chain connects TRBV3-1 to TRBJ1-5; possible D gene TRBD1, 6 bases. Germline V gene sequence: CDR1 LGHDT, CDR2 YNNKEL (reference sequence). This CDR3 has 14 residues. The germline V and J ends were trimmed by 3 bases and 5 bases, with 11 bases remaining between them. The CDR3 DNA follows: TGTGCCAGCAGCCACAGGGGAGGAGATCAGCCCCAGCATTTT. Protein: CASSHRGGDQPQHF.

This clonotype was observed many times. The rearrangement joins TRBV7-8 to TRBJ2-7; D remains unclear. V was pared by 1 base and J by 1 base, with 11 bases between. CDR1 is SGHVS and CDR2 is FQNEAQ in the germline V gene. The CDR3 is 15 amino acids. The CDR3 here is CASSLVQGPSYEQYF. The CDR3 DNA follows: TGTGCCAGCAGCTTAGTGCAAGGACCATCCTACGAGCAGTACTTC.